This T cell receptor (beta chain) was sequenced during a study of OX40 agonist ivuxolimab in advanced cancers. Background on the study: A diagnosis of hepatocellular carcinoma, melanoma, renal cell or head and neck cancer was present in dose-escalation patients.

Method: immunoSEQ multiplex PCR; TCRdb's copy keeps in-frame clones and lacks some. The data contain around 57,000 clones, about 90% of them singletons. This CDR3 has 15 residues. Trimming cost V 1 base and J 1 base, with 11 bases left between them. Germline values: CDR1 SGHAT, CDR2 FQDESV (reference sequence). The sample was CD4+ or CD8+ T cells sorted from blood, taken in a trial of the OX40 agonist ivuxolimab. The sequence came from an adult with an advanced solid tumor such as melanoma, head and neck, liver or kidney cancer. The J gene is TRBJ2-7, the V gene TRBV11-1; possible D gene TRBD2, 7 bases. Here the CDR3 DNA reads TGTGCCAGCAGCTTAGGGCGGGGGCCTTCCTACGAGCAGTACTTC. Translating gives CASSLGRGPSYEQYF.